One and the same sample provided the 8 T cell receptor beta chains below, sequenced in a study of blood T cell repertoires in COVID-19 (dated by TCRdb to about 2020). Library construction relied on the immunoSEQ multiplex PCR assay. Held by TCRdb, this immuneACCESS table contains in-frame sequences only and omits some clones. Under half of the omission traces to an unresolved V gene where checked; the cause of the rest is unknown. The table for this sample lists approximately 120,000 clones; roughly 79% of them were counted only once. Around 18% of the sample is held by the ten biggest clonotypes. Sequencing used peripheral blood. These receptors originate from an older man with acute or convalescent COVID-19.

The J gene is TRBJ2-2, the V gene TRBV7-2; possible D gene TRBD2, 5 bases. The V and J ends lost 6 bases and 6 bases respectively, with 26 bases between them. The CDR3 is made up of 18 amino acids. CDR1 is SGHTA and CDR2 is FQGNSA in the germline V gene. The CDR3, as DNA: TGTGCCAGCAGGGAGGTCCCTCGGAAGGGTCAAAACGCCGGGGAGCTGTTTTTT. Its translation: CASREVPRKGQNAGELFF.

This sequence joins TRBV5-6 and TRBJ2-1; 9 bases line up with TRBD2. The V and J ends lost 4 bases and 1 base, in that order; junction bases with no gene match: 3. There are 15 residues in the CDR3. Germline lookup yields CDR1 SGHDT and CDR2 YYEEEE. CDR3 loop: CASSLSGGSYNEQFF. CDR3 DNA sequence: TGTGCCAGCAGCCTAAGCGGGGGGTCCTACAATGAGCAGTTCTTC.

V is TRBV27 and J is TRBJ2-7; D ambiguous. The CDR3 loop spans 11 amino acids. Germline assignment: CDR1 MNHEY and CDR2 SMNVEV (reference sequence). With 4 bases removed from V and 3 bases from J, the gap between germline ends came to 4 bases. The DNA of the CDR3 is TGTGCCAGCAGTTACTACTACGAGCAGTACTTC. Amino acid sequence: CASSYYYEQYF.

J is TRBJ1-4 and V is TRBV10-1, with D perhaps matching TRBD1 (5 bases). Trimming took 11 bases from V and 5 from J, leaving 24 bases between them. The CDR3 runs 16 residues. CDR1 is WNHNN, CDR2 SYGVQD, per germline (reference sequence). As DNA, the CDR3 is TGCGCCCGCCACCCCGAAAGGGGACGGGGGAATGAAAAACTGTTTTTT. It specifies CARHPERGRGNEKLFF.

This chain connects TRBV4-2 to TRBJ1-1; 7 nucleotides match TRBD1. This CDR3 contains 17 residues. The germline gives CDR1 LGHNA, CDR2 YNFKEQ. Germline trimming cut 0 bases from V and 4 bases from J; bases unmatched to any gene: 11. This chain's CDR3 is CASSQDGSKGAGTEAFF. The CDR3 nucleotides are TGTGCCAGCAGCCAAGATGGTAGTAAGGGGGCGGGCACTGAAGCTTTCTTT.

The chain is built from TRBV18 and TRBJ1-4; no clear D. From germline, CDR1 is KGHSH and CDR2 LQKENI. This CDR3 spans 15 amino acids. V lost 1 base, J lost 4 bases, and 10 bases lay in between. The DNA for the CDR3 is TGTGCCAGCTCACCACGGGGAGGAATTAATGAAAAACTGTTTTTT. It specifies CASSPRGGINEKLFF.

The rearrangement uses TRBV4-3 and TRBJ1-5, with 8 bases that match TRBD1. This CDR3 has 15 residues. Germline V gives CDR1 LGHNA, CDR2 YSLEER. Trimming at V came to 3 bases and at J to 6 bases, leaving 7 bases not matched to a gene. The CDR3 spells CASSQDGQGRQPQHF. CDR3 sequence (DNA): TGCGCCAGCAGCCAGGACGGACAGGGTCGTCAGCCCCAGCATTTT.

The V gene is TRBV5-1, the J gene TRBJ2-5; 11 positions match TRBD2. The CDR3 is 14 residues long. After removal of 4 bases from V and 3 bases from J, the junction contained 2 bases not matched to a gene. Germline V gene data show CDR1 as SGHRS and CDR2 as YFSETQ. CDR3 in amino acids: CASSKLAGEETQYF. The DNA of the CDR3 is TGCGCCAGCAGCAAACTAGCGGGGGAAGAGACCCAGTACTTC.